Below are 5 T cell receptor beta chains sequenced from a single sample in a study of blood T cell repertoires in COVID-19. TCRdb's table, derived via immunoSEQ multiplex PCR, lists solely in-frame clones and lacks some. The sample lists some 100,000 clones; more than 65% were seen once. Sample: peripheral blood. The origin of the receptors is a woman in her 70s with acute or convalescent COVID-19.

The genes are TRBV19 and TRBJ1-6, with D tentatively TRBD1 (5 bases). Trimming took 6 bases from V and 7 from J, leaving 13 bases between them. Germline-derived CDR1 and CDR2 are LNHDA and SQIVND (reference sequence). This CDR3 comprises 14 residues. Written as DNA, the CDR3 is TGTGCCAGTAGCGAAGGTCGGGGGAATTCACCCCTCCACTTT. As protein: CASSEGRGNSPLHF.

The V gene is TRBV6-1, the J gene TRBJ2-3; tentatively, D is TRBD1 (6 bases). The CDR3 length is 14 residues. V gave up 3 bases and J gave up 1 base, with 8 bases separating them. Germline loops: CDR1 MNHNS, CDR2 SASEGT. This CDR3 is CASSDAGGTDTQYF. For the CDR3, the DNA is TGTGCCAGCAGTGATGCAGGGGGCACAGATACGCAGTATTTT.

The CDR3 loop is CASSLVGTSGYNEQFF. CDR3 DNA sequence: TGCGCCAGCAGCTTGGTCGGGACTAGCGGTTACAATGAGCAGTTCTTC. The genes are TRBV5-1 and TRBJ2-1, with TRBD2 matching over 11 bases. V was pared by 0 bases and J by 4 bases, with 3 bases of the junction left unmatched. CDR1 SGHRS and CDR2 YFSETQ come from the germline V gene. This CDR3 region has 16 residues.

The CDR3 bases are TGCGCCAGCAGCTTACCTACAGGGAACACTGAAGCTTTCTTT. This encodes CASSLPTGNTEAFF. The chain carries TRBV5-1 and TRBJ1-1, with a tentative D call TRBD1 (5 bases). CDR1 is SGHRS and CDR2 is YFSETQ in the germline V gene. The CDR3 runs 14 residues. The V and J ends lost 2 bases and 1 base respectively, with 9 bases between them.

This rearrangement joins TRBV12-3 or TRBV12-4 to TRBJ1-1; no clear D gene. The CDR3 runs to 12 residues. V gave up 5 bases and J gave up 0 bases, with 4 bases separating them. The CDR3 protein is CASSAVNTEAFF. CDR3 in DNA: TGTGCCAGCAGTGCGGTGAACACTGAAGCTTTCTTT.